The rows below give T cell receptor beta chains drawn from one sample of a study of memory CD4+ T cells and cytomegalovirus serostatus. Sequencing used immunoSEQ multiplex PCR; TCRdb keeps in-frame clones, though not all of them. Of approximately 46,000 clones in the sample, about three quarters are singletons; the top ten hold 0.61%. The sequencing input was memory CD4+ T cells from blood. The receptors stem from an adult in good health and CMV-seronegative. CDR3s include the opening cysteine and the closing phenylalanine or tryptophan. The order of the fields is V gene, J gene, CDR3 protein.

V: TRBV11-3; J: TRBJ2-3; CDR3: CASSDGGLGRPDTQYF
V: TRBV6-5; J: TRBJ1-2; CDR3: CASSYGPSPSRGYTF
V: TRBV7-3; J: TRBJ2-7; CDR3: CASSLYTSYEQYF
V: TRBV10-3; J: TRBJ2-3; CDR3: CATRTSGGARVGTDTQYF
V: TRBV6-1; J: TRBJ2-1; CDR3: CASSESTGTGYNEQFF
V: TRBV4-1; J: TRBJ1-1; CDR3: CASQNRAENTEAFF
V: TRBV7-2; J: TRBJ1-2; CDR3: CASSLAGDGYTF
V: TRBV5-4; J: TRBJ2-3; CDR3: CASSTWIAGASDTQYF
V: TRBV29-1; J: TRBJ1-2; CDR3: CSVEGGSNGNGYTF
V: TRBV6-5; J: TRBJ2-3; CDR3: CASSYSGRGAPDTQYF
V: TRBV18; J: TRBJ1-1; CDR3: CASSPDLDTEAFF
V: TRBV6-1; J: TRBJ1-2; CDR3: CASSARTGLYGYTF
V: TRBV18; J: TRBJ2-3; CDR3: CASSPLAGGSTDTQYF
V: TRBV7-2; J: TRBJ2-7; CDR3: CASSTTRRQVHEQYF
V: TRBV5-4; J: TRBJ1-2; CDR3: CASSLAGTVYGYTF
V: TRBV25-1; J: TRBJ1-3; CDR3: CASSDLGGAKGNTIYF
V: TRBV30; J: TRBJ2-5; CDR3: CAWSVRTRETQYF
V: TRBV27; J: TRBJ1-2; CDR3: CASSVTGVGDYGYTF
V: TRBV6-5; J: TRBJ1-5; CDR3: CASSSHRGHGNQPQHF
V: TRBV9; J: TRBJ1-2; CDR3: CASSPRRTGDYGYTF
V: TRBV7-9; J: TRBJ1-3; CDR3: CASNRPGGNTIYF
V: TRBV7-2; J: TRBJ2-5; CDR3: CASSSSGGLQETQYF
V: TRBV5-6; J: TRBJ2-3; CDR3: CASSLAAGGTDTQYF
V: TRBV15; J: TRBJ1-1; CDR3: CATSRGGWDEAFF
V: TRBV7-2; J: TRBJ2-2; CDR3: CASSLELAGGPGGELFF
V: TRBV14; J: TRBJ1-4; CDR3: CASSQIGGEKLFF
V: TRBV30; J: TRBJ2-2; CDR3: CAWMGRAGELFF
V: TRBV5-1; J: TRBJ2-1; CDR3: CASSLFPPSGTGGNEQFF
V: TRBV19; J: TRBJ2-1; CDR3: CASSIQSASSYNEQFF
V: TRBV7-2; J: TRBJ2-5; CDR3: CASSLALGGGRETQYF
V: TRBV7-9; J: TRBJ1-1; CDR3: CASSQNTEAFF
V: TRBV7-2; J: TRBJ2-6; CDR3: CASSLAWFSGANVLTF
V: TRBV7-2; J: TRBJ1-2; CDR3: CASSLGPDGYGYTF
V: TRBV9; J: TRBJ1-4; CDR3: CASSVEGGDLFF
V: TRBV7-2; J: TRBJ2-3; CDR3: CASSLLGQGGDTQYF
V: TRBV7-9; J: TRBJ2-3; CDR3: CASSLAAGLTDTQYF
V: TRBV11-2; J: TRBJ2-1; CDR3: CASSLEGTSGALSSYNEQFF
V: TRBV7-3; J: TRBJ1-5; CDR3: CASSLLAVKSNQPQHF
V: TRBV7-6; J: TRBJ2-5; CDR3: CASSLEIAASGGLAWGETQYF
V: TRBV2; J: TRBJ2-3; CDR3: CASSEAGQGTDTQYF
V: TRBV9; J: TRBJ2-2; CDR3: CASSVVSGELFF
V: TRBV5-4; J: TRBJ2-7; CDR3: CASSLDPEVPPGEQYF
V: TRBV2; J: TRBJ2-3; CDR3: CASIGGSTDTQYF
V: TRBV18; J: TRBJ1-1; CDR3: CASSPAFTRRGTEAFF
V: TRBV27; J: TRBJ2-7; CDR3: CASSLQGGYEQYF
V: TRBV10-3; J: TRBJ2-5; CDR3: CAISESRGGLQETQYF
V: TRBV6-5; J: TRBJ1-1; CDR3: CASSYSLGTSDTEAFF
V: TRBV7-2; J: TRBJ1-5; CDR3: CASSLFSEINQPQHF
V: TRBV7-9; J: TRBJ1-2; CDR3: CASSNDGYGYTF
V: TRBV29-1; J: TRBJ2-3; CDR3: CSVDTPGNAGDTQYF